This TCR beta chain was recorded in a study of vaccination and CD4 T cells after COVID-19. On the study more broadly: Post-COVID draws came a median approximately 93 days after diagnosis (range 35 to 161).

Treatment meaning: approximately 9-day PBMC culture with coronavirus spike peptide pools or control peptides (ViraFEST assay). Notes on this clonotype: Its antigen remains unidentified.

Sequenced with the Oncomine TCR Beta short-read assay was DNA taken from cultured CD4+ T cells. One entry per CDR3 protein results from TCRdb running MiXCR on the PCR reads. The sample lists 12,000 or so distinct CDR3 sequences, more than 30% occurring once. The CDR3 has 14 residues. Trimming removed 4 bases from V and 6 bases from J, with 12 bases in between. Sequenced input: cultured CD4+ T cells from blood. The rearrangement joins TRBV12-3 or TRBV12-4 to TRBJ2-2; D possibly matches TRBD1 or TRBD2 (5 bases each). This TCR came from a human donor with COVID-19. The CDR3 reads CASSSRGESGELFF. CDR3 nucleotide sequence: TGTGCCAGCAGTTCAAGAGGGGAGTCCGGGGAGCTGTTTTTT.